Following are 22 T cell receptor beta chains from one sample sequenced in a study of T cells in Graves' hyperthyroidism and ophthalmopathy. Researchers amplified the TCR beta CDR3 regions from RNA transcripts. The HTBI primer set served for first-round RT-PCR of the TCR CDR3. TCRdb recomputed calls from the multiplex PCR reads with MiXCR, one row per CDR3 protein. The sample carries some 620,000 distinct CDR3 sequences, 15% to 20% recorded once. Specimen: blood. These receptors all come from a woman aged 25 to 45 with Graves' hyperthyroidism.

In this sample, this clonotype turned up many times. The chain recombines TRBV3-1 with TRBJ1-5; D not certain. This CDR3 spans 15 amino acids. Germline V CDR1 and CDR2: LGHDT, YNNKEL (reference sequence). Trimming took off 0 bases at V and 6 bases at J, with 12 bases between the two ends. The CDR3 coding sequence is TGTGCCAGCAGCCAAGATCTGGGGTTGGGTCAGCCCCAGCATTTT. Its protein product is CASSQDLGLGQPQHF.

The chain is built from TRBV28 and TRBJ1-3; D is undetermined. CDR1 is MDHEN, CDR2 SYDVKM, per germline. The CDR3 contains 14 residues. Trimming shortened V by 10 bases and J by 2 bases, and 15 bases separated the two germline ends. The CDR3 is CATYLGYPGNTIYF. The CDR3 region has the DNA TGTGCCACCTACCTTGGGTACCCTGGAAACACCATATATTTT.

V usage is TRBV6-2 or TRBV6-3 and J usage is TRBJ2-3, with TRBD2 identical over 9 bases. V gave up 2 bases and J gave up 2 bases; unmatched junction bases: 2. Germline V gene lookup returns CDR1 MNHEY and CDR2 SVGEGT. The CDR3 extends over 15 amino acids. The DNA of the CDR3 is TGTGCCAGCAGTTACCAGCGGGAGGCCACAGATACGCAGTATTTT. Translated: CASSYQREATDTQYF.

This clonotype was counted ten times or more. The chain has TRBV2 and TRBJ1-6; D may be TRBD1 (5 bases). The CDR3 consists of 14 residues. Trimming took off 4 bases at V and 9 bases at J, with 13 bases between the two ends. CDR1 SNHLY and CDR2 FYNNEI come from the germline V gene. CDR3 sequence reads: CASSAERGRSPLHF. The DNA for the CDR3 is TGTGCCAGCAGTGCTGAAAGGGGACGTTCACCCCTCCACTTT. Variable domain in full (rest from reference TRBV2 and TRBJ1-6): EPEVTQTPSHQVTQMGQEVILRCVPISNHLYFYWYRQILGQKVEFLVSFYNNEISEKSEIFDDQFSVERPDGSNFTLKIRSTKLEDSAMYFCASSAERGRSPLHFGNGTRLTVT.

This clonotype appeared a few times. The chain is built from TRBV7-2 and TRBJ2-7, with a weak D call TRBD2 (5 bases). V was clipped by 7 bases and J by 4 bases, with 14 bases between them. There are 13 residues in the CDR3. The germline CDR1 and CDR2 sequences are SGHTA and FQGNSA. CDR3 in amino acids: CASTTIGGYEQYF. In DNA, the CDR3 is TGTGCCAGCACCACTATTGGCGGGTACGAGCAGTACTTC.

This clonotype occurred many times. The CDR3 protein is CATKEDRGLRGYTF. The DNA for the CDR3 is TGTGCCACCAAGGAGGACAGGGGGCTCCGTGGCTACACCTTC. This rearrangement joins TRBV6-1 to TRBJ1-2; 11 bases are shared with TRBD1. Germline V gene sequence: CDR1 MNHNS, CDR2 SASEGT. The CDR3 spans 14 residues. The V and J ends lost 10 bases and 7 bases, in that order; junction bases with no gene match: 11.

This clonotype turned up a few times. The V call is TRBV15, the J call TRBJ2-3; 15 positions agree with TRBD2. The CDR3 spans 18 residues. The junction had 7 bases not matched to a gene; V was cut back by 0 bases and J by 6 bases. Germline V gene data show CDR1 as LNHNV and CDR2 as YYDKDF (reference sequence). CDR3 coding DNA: TGTGCCACCAGCAGAGATCCTGGACTAGCGGGAGGGATGGATACGCAGTATTTT. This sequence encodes CATSRDPGLAGGMDTQYF.

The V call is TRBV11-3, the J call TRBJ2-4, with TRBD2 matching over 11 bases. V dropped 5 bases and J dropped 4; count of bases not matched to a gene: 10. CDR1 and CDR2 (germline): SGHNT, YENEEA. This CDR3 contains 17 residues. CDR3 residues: CASSQWGLAETKNIQYF. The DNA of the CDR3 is TGTGCCAGCAGCCAGTGGGGACTAGCGGAGACAAAAAACATTCAGTACTTC.

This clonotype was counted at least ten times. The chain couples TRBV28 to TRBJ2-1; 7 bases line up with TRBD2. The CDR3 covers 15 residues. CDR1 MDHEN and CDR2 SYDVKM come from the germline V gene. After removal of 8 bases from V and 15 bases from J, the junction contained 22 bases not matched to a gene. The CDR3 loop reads CASHPVGSGPLVGFF. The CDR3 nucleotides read TGTGCCAGCCACCCCGTGGGTAGCGGGCCCCTGGTGGGGTTCTTC.

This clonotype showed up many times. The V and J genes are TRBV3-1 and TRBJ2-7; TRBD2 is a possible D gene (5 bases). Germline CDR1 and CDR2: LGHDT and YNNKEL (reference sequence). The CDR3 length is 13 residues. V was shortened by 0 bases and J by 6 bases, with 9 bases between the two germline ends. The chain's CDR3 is CASSQDRGSEQYF. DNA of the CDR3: TGTGCCAGCAGCCAAGATAGAGGGTCCGAGCAGTACTTC.

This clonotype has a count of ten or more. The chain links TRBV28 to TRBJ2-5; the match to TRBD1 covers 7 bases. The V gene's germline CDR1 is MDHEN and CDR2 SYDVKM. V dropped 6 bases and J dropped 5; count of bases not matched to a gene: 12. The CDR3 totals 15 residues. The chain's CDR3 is CASSRRTGTGETQYF. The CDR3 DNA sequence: TGTGCCAGCAGCCGAAGGACAGGCACTGGGGAGACCCAGTACTTC.

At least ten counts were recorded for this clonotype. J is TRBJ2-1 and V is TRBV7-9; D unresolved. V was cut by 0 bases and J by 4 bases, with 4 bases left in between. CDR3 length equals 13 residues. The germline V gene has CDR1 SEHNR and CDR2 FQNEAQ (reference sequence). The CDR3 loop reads CASSLAPYNEQFF. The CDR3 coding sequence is TGTGCCAGCAGCTTAGCCCCGTACAATGAGCAGTTCTTC.

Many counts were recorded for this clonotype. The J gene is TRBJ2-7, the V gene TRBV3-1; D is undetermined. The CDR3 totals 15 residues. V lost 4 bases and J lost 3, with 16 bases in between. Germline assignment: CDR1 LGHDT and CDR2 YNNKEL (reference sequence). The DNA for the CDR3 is TGTGCCAGCAGCCCAAGATCGGGCATTCTCTACGAGCAGTACTTC. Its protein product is CASSPRSGILYEQYF.

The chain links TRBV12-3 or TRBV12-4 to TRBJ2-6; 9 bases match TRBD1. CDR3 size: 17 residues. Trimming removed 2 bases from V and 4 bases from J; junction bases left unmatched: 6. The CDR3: CASSLWGQGKGANVLTF. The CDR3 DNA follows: TGTGCCAGCAGTTTATGGGGACAGGGTAAGGGGGCCAACGTCCTGACTTTC.

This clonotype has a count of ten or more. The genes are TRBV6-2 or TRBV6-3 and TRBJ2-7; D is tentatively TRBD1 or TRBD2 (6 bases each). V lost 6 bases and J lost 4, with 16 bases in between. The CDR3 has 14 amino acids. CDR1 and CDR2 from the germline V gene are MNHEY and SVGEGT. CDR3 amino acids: CASSRGGWGYEQYF. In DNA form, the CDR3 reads TGTGCCAGCAGCAGGGGAGGTTGGGGATACGAGCAGTACTTC.

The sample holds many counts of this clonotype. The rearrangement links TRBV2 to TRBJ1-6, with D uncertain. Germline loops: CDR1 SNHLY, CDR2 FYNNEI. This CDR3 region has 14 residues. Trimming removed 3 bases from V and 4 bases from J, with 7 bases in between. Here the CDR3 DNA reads TGTGCCAGCAGTGAGCGGGTTTATAATTCACCCCTCCACTTT. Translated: CASSERVYNSPLHF.

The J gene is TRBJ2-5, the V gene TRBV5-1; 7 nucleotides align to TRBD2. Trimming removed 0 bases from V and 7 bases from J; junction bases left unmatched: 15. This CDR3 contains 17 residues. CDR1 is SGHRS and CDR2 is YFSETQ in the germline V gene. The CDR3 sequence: CASSLVGAGPTGGTQYF. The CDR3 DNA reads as TGCGCCAGCAGCTTGGTAGGAGCGGGACCTACCGGGGGGACCCAGTACTTC.

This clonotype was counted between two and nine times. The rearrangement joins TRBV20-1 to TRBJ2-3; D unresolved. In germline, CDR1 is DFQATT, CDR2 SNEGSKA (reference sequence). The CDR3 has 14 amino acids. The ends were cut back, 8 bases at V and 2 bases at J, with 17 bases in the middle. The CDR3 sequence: CSPRHPPSTDTQYF. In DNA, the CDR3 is TGCAGTCCCAGACATCCACCATCCACAGATACGCAGTATTTT.

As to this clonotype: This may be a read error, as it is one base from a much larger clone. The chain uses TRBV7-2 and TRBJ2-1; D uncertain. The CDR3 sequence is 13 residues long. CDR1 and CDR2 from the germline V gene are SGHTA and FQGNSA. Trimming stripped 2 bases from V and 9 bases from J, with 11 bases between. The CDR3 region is CASSLRRAGEQFF. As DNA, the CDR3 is TGTGCCAGCAGCTTACGGAGAGCTGGTGAGCAGTTCTTC.

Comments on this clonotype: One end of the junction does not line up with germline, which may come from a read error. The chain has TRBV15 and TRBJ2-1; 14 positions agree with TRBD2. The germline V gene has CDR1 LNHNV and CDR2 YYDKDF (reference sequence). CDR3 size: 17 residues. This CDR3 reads CASKGTSGSRIVDEQFF. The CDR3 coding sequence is TGCGCCAGCAAGGGGACTAGCGGGAGTAGAATAGTAGATGAGCAGTTCTTC.

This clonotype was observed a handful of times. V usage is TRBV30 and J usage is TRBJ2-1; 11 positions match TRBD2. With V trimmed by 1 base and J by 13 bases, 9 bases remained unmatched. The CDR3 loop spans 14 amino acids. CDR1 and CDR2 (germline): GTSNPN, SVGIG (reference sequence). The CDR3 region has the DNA TGTGCCTGGAGTGAACTAGCGGGAGTACTGGGACAGTTCTTC. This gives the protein CAWSELAGVLGQFF. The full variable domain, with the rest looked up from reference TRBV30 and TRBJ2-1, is SQTIHQWPATLVQPVGSPLSLECTVEGTSNPNLYWYRQAAGRGLQLLFYSVGIGQISSEVPQNLSASRPQDRQFILSSKKLLLSDSGFYLCAWSELAGVLGQFFGPGTRLTVL.

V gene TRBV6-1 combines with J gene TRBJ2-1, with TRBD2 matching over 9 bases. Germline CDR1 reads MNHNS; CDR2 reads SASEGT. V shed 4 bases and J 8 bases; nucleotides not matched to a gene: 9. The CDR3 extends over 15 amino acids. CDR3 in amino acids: CASSVGLAGYDEQFF. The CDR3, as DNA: TGTGCCAGCAGTGTAGGGCTAGCGGGATACGATGAGCAGTTCTTC.